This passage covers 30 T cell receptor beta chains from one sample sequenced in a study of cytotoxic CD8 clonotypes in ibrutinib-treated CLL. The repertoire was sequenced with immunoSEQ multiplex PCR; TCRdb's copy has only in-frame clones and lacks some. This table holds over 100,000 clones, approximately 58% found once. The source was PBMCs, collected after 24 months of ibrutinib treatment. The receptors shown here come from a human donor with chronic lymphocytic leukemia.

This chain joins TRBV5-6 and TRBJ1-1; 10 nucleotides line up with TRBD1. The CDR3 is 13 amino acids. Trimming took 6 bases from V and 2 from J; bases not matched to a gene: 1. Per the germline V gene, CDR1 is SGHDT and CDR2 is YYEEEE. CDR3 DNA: TGTGCCAGCACGACAGGGGGCAACACTGAAGCTTTCTTT. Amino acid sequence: CASTTGGNTEAFF.

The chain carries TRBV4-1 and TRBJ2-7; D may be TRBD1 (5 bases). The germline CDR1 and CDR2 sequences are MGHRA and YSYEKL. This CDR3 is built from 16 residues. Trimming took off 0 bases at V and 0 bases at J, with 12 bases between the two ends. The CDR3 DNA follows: TGCGCCAGCAGCCAAGATGACAGTTTTAGCTCCTACGAGCAGTACTTC. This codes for CASSQDDSFSSYEQYF.

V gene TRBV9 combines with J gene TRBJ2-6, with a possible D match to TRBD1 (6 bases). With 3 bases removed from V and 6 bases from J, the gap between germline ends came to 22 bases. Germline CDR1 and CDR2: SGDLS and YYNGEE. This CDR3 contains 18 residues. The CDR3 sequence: CASSAGLTGSGTANVLTF. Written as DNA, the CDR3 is TGTGCCAGCAGCGCGGGATTAACAGGGTCCGGCACGGCCAACGTCCTGACTTTC.

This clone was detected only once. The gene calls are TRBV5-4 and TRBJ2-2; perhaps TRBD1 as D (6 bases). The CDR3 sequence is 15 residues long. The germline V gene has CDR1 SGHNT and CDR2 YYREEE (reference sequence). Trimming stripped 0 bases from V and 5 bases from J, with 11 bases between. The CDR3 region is CASSLVQGKTGELFF. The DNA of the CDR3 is TGTGCCAGCAGCTTGGTACAGGGTAAAACCGGGGAGCTGTTTTTT. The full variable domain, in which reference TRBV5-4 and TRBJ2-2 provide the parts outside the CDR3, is ETGVTQSPTHLIKTRGQQVTLRCSSQSGHNTVSWYQQALGQGPQFIFQYYREEENGRGNFPPRFSGLQFPNYSSELNVNALELDDSALYLCASSLVQGKTGELFFGEGSRLTVL.

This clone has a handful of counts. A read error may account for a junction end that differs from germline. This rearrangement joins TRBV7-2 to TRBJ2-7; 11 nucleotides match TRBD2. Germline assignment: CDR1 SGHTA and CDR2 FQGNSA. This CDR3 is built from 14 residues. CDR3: CASSLAGGTYEQYF. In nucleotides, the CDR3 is TGTGCCAGCAGCCTAGCGGGGGGAACTTACGAGCAGTACTTC.

CDR3 sequence (DNA): TGCAGGTTGGTGGAGAACACTGAAGCTTTCTTT. It is translated as CRLVENTEAFF. The gene calls are TRBV20-1 and TRBJ1-1; D gene ambiguous. Looked up from germline, CDR1 is DFQATT and CDR2 is SNEGSKA (reference sequence). The CDR3 is 11 amino acids.

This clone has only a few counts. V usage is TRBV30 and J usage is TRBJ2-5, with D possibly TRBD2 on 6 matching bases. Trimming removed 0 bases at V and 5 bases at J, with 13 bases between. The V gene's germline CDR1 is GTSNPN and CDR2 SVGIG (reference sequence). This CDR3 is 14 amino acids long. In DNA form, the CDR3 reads TGTGCCTGGAGTGTACCCGTGGGGAGGGAGACCCAGTACTTC. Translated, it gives CAWSVPVGRETQYF.

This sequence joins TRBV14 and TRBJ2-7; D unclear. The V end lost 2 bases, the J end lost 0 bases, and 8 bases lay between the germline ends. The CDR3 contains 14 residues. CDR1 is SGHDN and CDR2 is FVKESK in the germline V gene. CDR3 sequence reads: CASSQRETSYEQYF. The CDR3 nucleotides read TGTGCCAGCAGCCAAAGGGAAACCTCCTACGAGCAGTACTTC.

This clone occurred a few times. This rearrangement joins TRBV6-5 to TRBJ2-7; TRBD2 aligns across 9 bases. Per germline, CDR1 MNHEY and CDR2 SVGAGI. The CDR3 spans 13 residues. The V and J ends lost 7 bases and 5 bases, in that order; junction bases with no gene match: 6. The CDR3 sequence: CASTRSGGNEQYF. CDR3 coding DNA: TGTGCCAGCACCAGGAGCGGGGGGAACGAGCAGTACTTC.

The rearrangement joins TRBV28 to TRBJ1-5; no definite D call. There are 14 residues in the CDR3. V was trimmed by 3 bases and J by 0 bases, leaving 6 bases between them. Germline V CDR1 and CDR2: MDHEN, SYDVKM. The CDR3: CASSFGNSNQPQHF. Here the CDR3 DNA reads TGTGCCAGCAGTTTCGGAAATAGCAATCAGCCCCAGCATTTT. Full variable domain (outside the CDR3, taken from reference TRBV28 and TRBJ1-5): DVKVTQSSRYLVKRTGEKVFLECVQDMDHENMFWYRQDPGLGLRLIYFSYDVKMKEKGDIPEGYSVSREKKERFSLILESASTNQTSMYLCASSFGNSNQPQHFGDGTRLSIL.

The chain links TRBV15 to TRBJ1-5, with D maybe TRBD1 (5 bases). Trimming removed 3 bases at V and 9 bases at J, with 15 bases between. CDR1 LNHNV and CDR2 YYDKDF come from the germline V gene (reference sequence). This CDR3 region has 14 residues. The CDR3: CATSRGGTGWPQHF. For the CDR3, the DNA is TGTGCCACCAGCAGGGGGGGGACGGGCTGGCCCCAGCATTTT.

The CDR3 DNA reads as TGTGCCAGCGGGCGGAACCGGGACAGGGGAACCGGGGAGCTGTTTTTT. It translates to CASGRNRDRGTGELFF. This rearrangement joins TRBV5-4 to TRBJ2-2, with 10 nucleotides matching TRBD1. The CDR3 totals 16 residues. Unmatched junction bases numbered 11, after V lost 7 bases and J lost 5 bases. Per germline, CDR1 SGHNT and CDR2 YYREEE (reference sequence).

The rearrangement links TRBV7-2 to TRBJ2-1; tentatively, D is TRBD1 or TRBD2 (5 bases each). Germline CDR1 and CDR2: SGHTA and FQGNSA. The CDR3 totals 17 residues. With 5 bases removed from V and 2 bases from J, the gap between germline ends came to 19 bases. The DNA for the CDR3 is TGTGCCAGCAGCCTGCGTGGGACGCCGTTAACCTACAATGAGCAGTTCTTC. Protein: CASSLRGTPLTYNEQFF.

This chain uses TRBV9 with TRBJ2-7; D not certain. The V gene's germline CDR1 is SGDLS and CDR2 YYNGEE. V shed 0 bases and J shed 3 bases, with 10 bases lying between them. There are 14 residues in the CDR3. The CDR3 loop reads CASSVGGIGYEQYF. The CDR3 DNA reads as TGTGCCAGCAGCGTAGGAGGAATTGGCTACGAGCAGTACTTC.

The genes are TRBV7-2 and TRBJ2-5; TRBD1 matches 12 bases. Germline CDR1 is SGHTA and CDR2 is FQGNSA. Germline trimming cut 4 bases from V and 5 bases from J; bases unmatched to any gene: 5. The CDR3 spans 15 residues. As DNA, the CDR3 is TGTGCCAGCAGCTCCGGGACAGGGGGCTATGAGACCCAGTACTTC. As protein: CASSSGTGGYETQYF.

The CDR3 coding sequence is TGTGCCAGCGGGGAACGTCCTAGGACAGACTACGAGCAGTACTTC. Protein sequence: CASGERPRTDYEQYF. The genes are TRBV6-5 and TRBJ2-7, with D possibly being TRBD1 (6 bases). Germline V gene data show CDR1 as MNHEY and CDR2 as SVGAGI. CDR3 length: 15 amino acids. The ends were cut back, 8 bases at V and 3 bases at J, with 20 bases in the middle.

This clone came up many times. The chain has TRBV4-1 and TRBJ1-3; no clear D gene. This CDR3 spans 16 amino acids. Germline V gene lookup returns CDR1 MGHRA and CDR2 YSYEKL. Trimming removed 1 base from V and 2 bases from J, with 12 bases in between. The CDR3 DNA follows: TGCGCCAGCAGCCAAGGTCGGGAACAACCTGGAAACACCATATATTTT. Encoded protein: CASSQGREQPGNTIYF.

CDR3 bases: TGTGCCAGCAGCAGGGGAGTTCAAGAGACCCAGTACTTC. It specifies CASSRGVQETQYF. The rearrangement links TRBV5-6 to TRBJ2-5, with D possibly called TRBD1 or TRBD2 (5 bases each). The ends were cut back, 4 bases at V and 2 bases at J, with 9 bases in the middle. The germline CDR1 and CDR2 sequences are SGHDT and YYEEEE. The CDR3 sequence is 13 residues long.

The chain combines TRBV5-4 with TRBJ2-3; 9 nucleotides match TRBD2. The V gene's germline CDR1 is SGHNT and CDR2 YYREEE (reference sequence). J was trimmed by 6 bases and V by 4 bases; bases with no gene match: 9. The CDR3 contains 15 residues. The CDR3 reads CASSRTSAGGDTQYF. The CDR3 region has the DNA TGTGCCAGCAGCCGGACTAGCGCGGGGGGGGATACGCAGTATTTT. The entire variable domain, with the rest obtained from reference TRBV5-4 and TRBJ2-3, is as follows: ETGVTQSPTHLIKTRGQQVTLRCSSQSGHNTVSWYQQALGQGPQFIFQYYREEENGRGNFPPRFSGLQFPNYSSELNVNALELDDSALYLCASSRTSAGGDTQYFGPGTRLTVL.

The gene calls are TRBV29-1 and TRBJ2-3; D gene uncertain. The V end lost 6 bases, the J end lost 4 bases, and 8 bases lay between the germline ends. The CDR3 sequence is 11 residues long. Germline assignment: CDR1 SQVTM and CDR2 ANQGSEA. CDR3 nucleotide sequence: TGCAGCGTGGCGCCCGCAGATACGCAGTATTTT. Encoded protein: CSVAPADTQYF.

CDR3 in amino acids: CASSLRRREQYF. The DNA of the CDR3 is TGTGCCAGCAGTCTACGCCGGCGCGAGCAGTACTTC. The rearrangement joins TRBV28 to TRBJ2-7; D unresolved. Germline CDR1 is MDHEN and CDR2 is SYDVKM. The CDR3 has 12 amino acids. The V end was cut by 5 bases, the J end by 6 bases, with 11 bases between. Drawing the rest from reference TRBV28 and TRBJ2-7, the complete variable domain is DVKVTQSSRYLVKRTGEKVFLECVQDMDHENMFWYRQDPGLGLRLIYFSYDVKMKEKGDIPEGYSVSREKKERFSLILESASTNQTSMYLCASSLRRREQYFGPGTRLTVT.

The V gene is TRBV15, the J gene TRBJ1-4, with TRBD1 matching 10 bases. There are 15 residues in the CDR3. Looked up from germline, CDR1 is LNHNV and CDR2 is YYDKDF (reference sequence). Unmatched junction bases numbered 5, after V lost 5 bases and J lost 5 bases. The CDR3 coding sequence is TGTGCCACCAGCTCTTCGACAGGGGGCAATGAAAAACTGTTTTTT. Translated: CATSSSTGGNEKLFF.

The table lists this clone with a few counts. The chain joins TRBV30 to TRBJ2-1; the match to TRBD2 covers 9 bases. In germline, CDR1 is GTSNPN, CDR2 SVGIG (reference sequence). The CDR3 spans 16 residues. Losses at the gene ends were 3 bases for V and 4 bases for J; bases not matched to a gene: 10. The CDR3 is CAWRDRSGGNYNEQFF. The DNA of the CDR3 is TGTGCCTGGAGAGACCGTAGCGGGGGAAATTACAATGAGCAGTTCTTC. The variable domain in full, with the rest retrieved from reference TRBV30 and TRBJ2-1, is SQTIHQWPATLVQPVGSPLSLECTVEGTSNPNLYWYRQAAGRGLQLLFYSVGIGQISSEVPQNLSASRPQDRQFILSSKKLLLSDSGFYLCAWRDRSGGNYNEQFFGPGTRLTVL.

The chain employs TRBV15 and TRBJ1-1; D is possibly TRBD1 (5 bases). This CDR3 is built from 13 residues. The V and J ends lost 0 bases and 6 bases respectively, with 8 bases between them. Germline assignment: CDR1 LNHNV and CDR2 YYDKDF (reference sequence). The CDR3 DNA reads TGTGCCACCAGCAGAGACAGGGCGGCTGAAGCTTTCTTT. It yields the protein CATSRDRAAEAFF.

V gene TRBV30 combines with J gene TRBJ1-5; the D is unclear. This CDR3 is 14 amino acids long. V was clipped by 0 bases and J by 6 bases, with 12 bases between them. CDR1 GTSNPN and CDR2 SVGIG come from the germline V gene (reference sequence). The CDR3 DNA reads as TGTGCCTGGAGTGTAATGGGCGACGGTCAGCCCCAGCATTTT. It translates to CAWSVMGDGQPQHF. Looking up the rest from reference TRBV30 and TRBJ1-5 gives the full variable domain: SQTIHQWPATLVQPVGSPLSLECTVEGTSNPNLYWYRQAAGRGLQLLFYSVGIGQISSEVPQNLSASRPQDRQFILSSKKLLLSDSGFYLCAWSVMGDGQPQHFGDGTRLSIL.

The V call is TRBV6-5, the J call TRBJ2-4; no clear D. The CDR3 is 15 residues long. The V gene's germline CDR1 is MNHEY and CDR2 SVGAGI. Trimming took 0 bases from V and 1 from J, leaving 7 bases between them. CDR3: CASSYSLGAKNIQYF. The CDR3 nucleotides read TGTGCCAGCAGTTACTCTCTGGGGGCCAAAAACATTCAGTACTTC.

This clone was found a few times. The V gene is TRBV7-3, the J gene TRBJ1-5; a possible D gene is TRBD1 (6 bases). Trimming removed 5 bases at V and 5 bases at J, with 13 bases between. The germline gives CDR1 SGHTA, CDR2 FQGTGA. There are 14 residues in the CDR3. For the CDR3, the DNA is TGTGCCAGCAGCCCAAGGGGGGGAGATCAGCCCCAGCATTTT. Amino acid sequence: CASSPRGGDQPQHF.

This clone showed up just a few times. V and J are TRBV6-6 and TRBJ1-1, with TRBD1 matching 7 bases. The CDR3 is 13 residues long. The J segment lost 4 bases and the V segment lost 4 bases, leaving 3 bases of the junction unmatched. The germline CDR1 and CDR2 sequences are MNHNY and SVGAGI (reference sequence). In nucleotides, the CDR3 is TGTGCCAGCAGTTGGAACAGGGGCACTGAAGCTTTCTTT. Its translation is CASSWNRGTEAFF.

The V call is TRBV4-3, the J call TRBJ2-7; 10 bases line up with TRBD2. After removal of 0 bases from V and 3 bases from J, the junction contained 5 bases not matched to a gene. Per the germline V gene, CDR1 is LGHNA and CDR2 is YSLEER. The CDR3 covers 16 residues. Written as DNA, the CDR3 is TGCGCCAGCAGCCAAGATTTTAGCGGGGGGTACTACGAGCAGTACTTC. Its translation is CASSQDFSGGYYEQYF.

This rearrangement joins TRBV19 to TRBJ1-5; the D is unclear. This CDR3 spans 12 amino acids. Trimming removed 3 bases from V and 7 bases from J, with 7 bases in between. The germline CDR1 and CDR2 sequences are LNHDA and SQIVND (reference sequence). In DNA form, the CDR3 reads TGTGCCAGTAGTATTAGGGAGCAGCCCCAGCATTTT. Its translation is CASSIREQPQHF.